These T cell receptor beta chains were read from a single sample in a study of T-cell reconstitution after alpha-beta-depleted transplantation in children. One entry per CDR3 protein results from TCRdb running MiXCR on the PCR reads. The repertoire includes about 360,000 distinct CDR3 sequences, roughly 15% of them detected once, and around 4.1% sits in the top ten. The input for sequencing was PBMCs, taken from the stem cell graft. The receptors here all came from a human donor who donated a stem cell graft to a child with Fanconi anemia. CDR3s include the opening cysteine and the closing phenylalanine or tryptophan. Fields, in order: CDR3 protein, CDR3 DNA, V gene, D gene, clone size, J gene. A D gene is named only where the DNA matches it firmly. Only some rows state a clone size, as once, few, many or a class for expanded clones.

CDR3: CASSWGQGLGKNIQYF
DNA: TGTGCCAGCAGTTGGGGGCAGGGCCTGGGCAAAAACATTCAGTACTTC
V: TRBV27
D: -
size: few
J: TRBJ2-4

CDR3: CASSFDGLSGELFF
DNA: TGTGCCAGCAGTTTTGATGGTTTGTCCGGGGAGCTGTTTTTT
V: TRBV12-3/TRBV12-4
D: -
size: -
J: TRBJ2-2

CDR3: CASSETGWGTGELFF
DNA: TGTGCCAGCAGCGAGACAGGGTGGGGGACCGGGGAGCTGTTTTTT
V: TRBV9
D: TRBD1
size: many
J: TRBJ2-2

CDR3: CASSSMWETQYF
DNA: TGTGCCAGCAGTTCTATGTGGGAGACCCAGTACTTC
V: TRBV12-3/TRBV12-4
D: -
size: few
J: TRBJ2-5

CDR3: CATSDSRQGKNIQYF
DNA: TGTGCCACCAGTGATTCCCGACAGGGGAAAAACATTCAGTACTTC
V: TRBV24-1
D: TRBD1
size: few
J: TRBJ2-4

CDR3: CASSLQGANQPQHF
DNA: TGTGCCAGCAGTCTACAGGGGGCGAATCAGCCCCAGCATTTT
V: TRBV28
D: TRBD1
size: few
J: TRBJ1-5

CDR3: CASTNRDTIYF
DNA: TGTGCCAGCACCAACCGGGACACCATATATTTT
V: TRBV11-2
D: -
size: many
J: TRBJ1-3

CDR3: CASSEVGSVTDTQYF
DNA: TGTGCCAGCAGTGAAGTTGGGAGCGTCACAGATACGCAGTATTTT
V: TRBV6-1
D: -
size: -
J: TRBJ2-3

CDR3: CASSQDQGGQFATNEKLFF
DNA: TGCGCCAGCAGCCAAGATCAAGGGGGACAGTTCGCAACTAATGAAAAACTGTTTTTT
V: TRBV4-3
D: TRBD1
size: few
J: TRBJ1-4

CDR3: CSITSRTTEAFF
DNA: TGCAGCATTACCAGCAGAACCACTGAAGCTTTCTTT
V: TRBV29-1
D: -
size: few
J: TRBJ1-1

CDR3: CATSGPGVNEKLFF
DNA: TGTGCCACCAGTGGGCCAGGGGTTAATGAAAAACTGTTTTTT
V: TRBV24-1
D: -
size: few
J: TRBJ1-4

CDR3: CASSPDWVQETQYF
DNA: TGTGCCAGCAGCCCCGATTGGGTCCAAGAGACCCAGTACTTC
V: TRBV5-5
D: -
size: -
J: TRBJ2-5

CDR3: CASSPLGGRPGTGELFF
DNA: TGTGCCAGCAGTCCCCTCGGGGGGCGGCCGGGCACCGGGGAGCTGTTTTTT
V: TRBV25-1
D: -
size: -
J: TRBJ2-2

CDR3: CASSATIRGTNEKLFF
DNA: TGTGCCAGCAGCGCAACTATCAGGGGGACCAATGAAAAACTGTTTTTT
V: TRBV2
D: TRBD1
size: -
J: TRBJ1-4

CDR3: CASSTGGYSPLHF
DNA: TGTGCCAGCTCTACAGGGGGCTATTCACCCCTCCACTTT
V: TRBV18
D: TRBD1
size: many
J: TRBJ1-6

CDR3: CASSLRPGGLYEQYF
DNA: TGCGCCAGCAGCCTTAGGCCAGGAGGGCTATACGAGCAGTACTTC
V: TRBV5-1
D: -
size: few
J: TRBJ2-7

CDR3: CASSPRQGRNQPQHF
DNA: TGTGCCAGCTCACCCCGACAGGGACGAAATCAGCCCCAGCATTTT
V: TRBV18
D: TRBD1
size: -
J: TRBJ1-5

CDR3: CATSRQGNTEAFF
DNA: TGTGCCACCAGCAGGCAGGGGAACACTGAAGCTTTCTTT
V: TRBV15
D: -
size: few
J: TRBJ1-1

CDR3: CASSLGLAEDTQYF
DNA: TGTGCCAGCAGCCTCGGACTAGCAGAAGATACGCAGTATTTT
V: TRBV7-2
D: TRBD2
size: few
J: TRBJ2-3

CDR3: CASSEVSNQPQHF
DNA: TGTGCCAGCAGTGAGGTTAGCAATCAGCCCCAGCATTTT
V: TRBV2
D: -
size: few
J: TRBJ1-5

CDR3: CASRGDMYNEQFF
DNA: TGCGCCAGCCGGGGCGATATGTACAATGAGCAGTTCTTC
V: TRBV5-1
D: -
size: many
J: TRBJ2-1

CDR3: CASSQVPDDRSPLHF
DNA: TGCGCCAGCAGCCAAGTCCCAGATGATCGGTCACCCCTCCACTTT
V: TRBV4-1
D: -
size: -
J: TRBJ1-6